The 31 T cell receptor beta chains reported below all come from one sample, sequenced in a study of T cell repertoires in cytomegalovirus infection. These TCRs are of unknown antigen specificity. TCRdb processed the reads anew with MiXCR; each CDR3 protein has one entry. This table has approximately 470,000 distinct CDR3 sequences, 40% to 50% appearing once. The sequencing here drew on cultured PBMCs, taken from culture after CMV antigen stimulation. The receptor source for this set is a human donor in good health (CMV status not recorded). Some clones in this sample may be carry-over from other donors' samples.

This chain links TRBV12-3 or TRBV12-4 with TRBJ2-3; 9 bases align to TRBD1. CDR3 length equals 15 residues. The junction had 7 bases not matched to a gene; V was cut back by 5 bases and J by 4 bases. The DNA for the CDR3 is TGTGCCAGCAGTAAATCGGGACAGGGTTCAGATACGCAGTATTTT. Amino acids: CASSKSGQGSDTQYF.

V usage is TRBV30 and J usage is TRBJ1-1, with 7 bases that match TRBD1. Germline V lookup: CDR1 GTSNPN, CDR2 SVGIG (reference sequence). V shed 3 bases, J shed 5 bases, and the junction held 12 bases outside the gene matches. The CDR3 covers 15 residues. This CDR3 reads CAWRDPGQRWTEAFF. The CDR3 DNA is TGTGCCTGGAGAGATCCGGGACAGCGCTGGACTGAAGCTTTCTTT.

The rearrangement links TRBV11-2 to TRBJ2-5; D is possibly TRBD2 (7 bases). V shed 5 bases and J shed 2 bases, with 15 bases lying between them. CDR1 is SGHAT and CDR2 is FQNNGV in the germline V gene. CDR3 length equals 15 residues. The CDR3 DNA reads TGTGCCAGCAGCGCAAGGGGGGGGTATCAAGAGACCCAGTACTTC. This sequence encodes CASSARGGYQETQYF. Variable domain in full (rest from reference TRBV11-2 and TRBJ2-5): EAGVAQSPRYKIIEKRQSVAFWCNPISGHATLYWYQQILGQGPKLLIQFQNNGVVDDSQLPKDRFSAERLKGVDSTLKIQPAKLEDSAVYLCASSARGGYQETQYFGPGTRLLVL.

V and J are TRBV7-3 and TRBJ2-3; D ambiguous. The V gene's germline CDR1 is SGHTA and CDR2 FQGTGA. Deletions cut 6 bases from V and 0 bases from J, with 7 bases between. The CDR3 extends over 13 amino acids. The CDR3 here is CASRFPSTDTQYF. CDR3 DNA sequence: TGTGCCAGCAGGTTCCCTAGCACAGATACGCAGTATTTT.

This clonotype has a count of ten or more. The CDR3 reads CASSLLTQSTNTEAFF. CDR3 DNA sequence: TGTGCCAGCAGCCTCTTGACCCAATCCACTAACACTGAAGCTTTCTTT. The V gene is TRBV7-8, the J gene TRBJ1-1; D uncertain. Germline CDR1 and CDR2: SGHVS and FQNEAQ. CDR3 length equals 16 residues. Trimming shortened V by 5 bases and J by 2 bases, and 18 bases separated the two germline ends.

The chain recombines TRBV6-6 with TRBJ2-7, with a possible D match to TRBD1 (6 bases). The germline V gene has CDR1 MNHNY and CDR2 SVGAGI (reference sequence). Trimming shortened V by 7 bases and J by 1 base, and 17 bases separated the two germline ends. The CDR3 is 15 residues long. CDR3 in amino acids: CASTEEGDGSYEQYF. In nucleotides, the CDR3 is TGTGCCAGCACCGAAGAGGGGGACGGGTCCTACGAGCAGTACTTC.

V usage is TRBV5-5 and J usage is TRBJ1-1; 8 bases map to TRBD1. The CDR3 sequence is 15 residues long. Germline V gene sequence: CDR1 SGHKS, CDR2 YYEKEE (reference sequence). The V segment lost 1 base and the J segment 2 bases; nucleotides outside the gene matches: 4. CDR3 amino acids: CASSLTGQANTEAFF. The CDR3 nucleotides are TGTGCCAGCAGCTTGACGGGACAGGCAAACACTGAAGCTTTCTTT.

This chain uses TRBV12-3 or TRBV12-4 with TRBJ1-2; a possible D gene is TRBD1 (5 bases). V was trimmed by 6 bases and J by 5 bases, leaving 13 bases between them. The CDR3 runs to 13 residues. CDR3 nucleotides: TGTGCCAGCAGCACCGGGACGGGGTATGGCTACACCTTC. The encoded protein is CASSTGTGYGYTF.

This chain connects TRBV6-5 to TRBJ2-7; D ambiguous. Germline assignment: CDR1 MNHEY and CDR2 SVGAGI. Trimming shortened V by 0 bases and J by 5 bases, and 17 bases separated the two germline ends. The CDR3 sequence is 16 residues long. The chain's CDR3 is CASSYSPWPAVDEQYF. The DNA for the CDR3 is TGTGCCAGCAGTTACTCCCCGTGGCCTGCGGTTGACGAGCAGTACTTC.

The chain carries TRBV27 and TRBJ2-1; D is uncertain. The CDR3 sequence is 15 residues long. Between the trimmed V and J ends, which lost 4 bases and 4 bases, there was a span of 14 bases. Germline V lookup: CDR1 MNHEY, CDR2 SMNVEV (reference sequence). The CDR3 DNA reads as TGTGCCAGCAGTTGGACCAAAGACGGTTACAATGAGCAGTTCTTC. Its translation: CASSWTKDGYNEQFF.

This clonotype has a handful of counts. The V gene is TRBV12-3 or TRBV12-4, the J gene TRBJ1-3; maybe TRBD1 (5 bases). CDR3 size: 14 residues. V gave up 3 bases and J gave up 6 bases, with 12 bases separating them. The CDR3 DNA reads TGTGCCAGCAGTTTCGGGGCCTCCCTAAACACCATATATTTT. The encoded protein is CASSFGASLNTIYF.

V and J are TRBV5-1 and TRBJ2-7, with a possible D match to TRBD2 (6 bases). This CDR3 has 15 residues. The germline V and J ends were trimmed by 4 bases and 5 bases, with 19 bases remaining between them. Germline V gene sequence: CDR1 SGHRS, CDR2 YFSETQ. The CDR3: CASSPPGNQRDEQYF. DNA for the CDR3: TGCGCCAGCAGCCCGCCGGGAAATCAGCGGGACGAGCAGTACTTC.

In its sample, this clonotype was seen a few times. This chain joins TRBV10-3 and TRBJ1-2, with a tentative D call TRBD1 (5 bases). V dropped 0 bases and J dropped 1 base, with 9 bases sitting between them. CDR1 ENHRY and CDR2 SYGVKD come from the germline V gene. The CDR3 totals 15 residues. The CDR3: CAISESSGDNYGYTF. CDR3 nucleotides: TGTGCCATCAGTGAGTCGTCGGGGGATAACTATGGCTACACCTTC.

The CDR3: CASSRGQADYGYTF. In nucleotides, the CDR3 is TGTGCCAGCAGCCGCGGACAGGCCGACTATGGCTACACCTTC. The rearrangement joins TRBV5-4 to TRBJ1-2; the match to TRBD1 covers 7 bases. The germline V gene has CDR1 SGHNT and CDR2 YYREEE (reference sequence). V lost 4 bases and J lost 3; bases outside the gene matches: 6. The CDR3 has 14 residues.

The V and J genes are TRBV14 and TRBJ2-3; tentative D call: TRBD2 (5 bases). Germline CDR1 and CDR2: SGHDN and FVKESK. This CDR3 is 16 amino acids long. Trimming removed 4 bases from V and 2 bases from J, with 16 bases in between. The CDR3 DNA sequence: TGTGCCAGCAGCCCGAGTTTCGATCGGGACACAGATACGCAGTATTTT. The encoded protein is CASSPSFDRDTDTQYF.

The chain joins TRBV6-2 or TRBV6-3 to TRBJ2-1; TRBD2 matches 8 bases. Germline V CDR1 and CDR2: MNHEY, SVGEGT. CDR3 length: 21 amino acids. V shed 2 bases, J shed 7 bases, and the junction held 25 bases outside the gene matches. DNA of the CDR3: TGTGCCAGCAGTTACCAACCCTCCCCTCGGCAATATTTCGGGGGGGCAAATGAGCAGTTCTTC. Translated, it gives CASSYQPSPRQYFGGANEQFF.

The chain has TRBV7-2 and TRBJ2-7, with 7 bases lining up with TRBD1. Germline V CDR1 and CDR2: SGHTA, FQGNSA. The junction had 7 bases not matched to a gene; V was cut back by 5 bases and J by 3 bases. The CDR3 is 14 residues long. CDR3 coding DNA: TGTGCCAGCAGCCCAACGACAGGGCTCTACGAGCAGTACTTC. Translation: CASSPTTGLYEQYF.

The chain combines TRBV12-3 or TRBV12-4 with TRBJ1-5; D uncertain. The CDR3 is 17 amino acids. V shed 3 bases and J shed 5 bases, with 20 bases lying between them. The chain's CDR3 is CASSFQVKVSEHQPQHF. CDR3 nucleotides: TGTGCCAGCAGTTTTCAGGTTAAGGTCTCGGAGCATCAGCCCCAGCATTTT.

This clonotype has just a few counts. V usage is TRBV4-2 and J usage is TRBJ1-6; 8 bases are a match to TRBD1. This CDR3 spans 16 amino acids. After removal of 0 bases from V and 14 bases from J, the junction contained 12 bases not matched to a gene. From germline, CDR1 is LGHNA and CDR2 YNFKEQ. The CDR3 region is CASSQDNRGDRQSLHF. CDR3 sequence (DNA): TGTGCCAGCAGCCAAGACAATAGGGGGGACAGGCAATCCCTCCACTTT.

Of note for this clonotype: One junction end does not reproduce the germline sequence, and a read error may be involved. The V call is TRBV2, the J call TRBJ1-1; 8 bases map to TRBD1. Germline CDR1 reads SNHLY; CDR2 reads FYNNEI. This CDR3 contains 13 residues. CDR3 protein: CASREDRGTEAFF. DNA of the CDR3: TGTGCCAGCAGGGAAGACAGGGGCACTGAAGCTTTCTTT. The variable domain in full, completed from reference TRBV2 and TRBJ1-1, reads EPEVTQTPSHQVTQMGQEVILRCVPISNHLYFYWYRQILGQKVEFLVSFYNNEISEKSEIFDDQFSVERPDGSNFTLKIRSTKLEDSAMYFCASREDRGTEAFFGQGTRLTVV.

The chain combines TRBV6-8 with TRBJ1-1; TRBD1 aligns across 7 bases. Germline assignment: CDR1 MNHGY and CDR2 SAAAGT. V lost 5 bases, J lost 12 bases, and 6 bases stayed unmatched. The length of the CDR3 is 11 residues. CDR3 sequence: CASSRGTVPFF. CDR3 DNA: TGTGCCAGCAGTAGGGGGACAGTTCCTTTCTTT.

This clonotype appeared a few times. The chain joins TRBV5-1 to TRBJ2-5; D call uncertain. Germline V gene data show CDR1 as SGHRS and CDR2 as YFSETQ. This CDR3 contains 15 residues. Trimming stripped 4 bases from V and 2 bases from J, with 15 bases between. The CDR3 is CASSQMDGRQETQYF. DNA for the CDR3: TGCGCCAGCAGCCAAATGGACGGGCGACAAGAGACCCAGTACTTC.

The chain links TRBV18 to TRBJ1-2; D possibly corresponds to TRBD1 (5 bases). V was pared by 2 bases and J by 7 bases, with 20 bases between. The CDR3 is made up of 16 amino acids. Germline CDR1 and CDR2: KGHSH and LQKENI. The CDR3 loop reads CASSPEAGTYDVGYTF. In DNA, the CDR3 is TGTGCCAGCTCACCAGAAGCCGGGACCTACGACGTTGGCTACACCTTC.

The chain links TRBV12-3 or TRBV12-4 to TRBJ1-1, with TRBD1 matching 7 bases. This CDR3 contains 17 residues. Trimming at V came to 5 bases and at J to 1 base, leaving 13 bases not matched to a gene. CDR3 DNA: TGTGCCAGCAGTCCCCGGGGAGGGGGCTTAGGGAACACTGAAGCTTTCTTT. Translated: CASSPRGGGLGNTEAFF.

CDR3 sequence: CASSWKGGGTDTQYF. CDR3 nucleotides: TGTGCCAGCAGCTGGAAAGGAGGGGGCACAGATACGCAGTATTTT. V is TRBV7-2 and J is TRBJ2-3, with TRBD2 as a possible D gene (6 bases). This CDR3 region has 15 residues. Looked up from germline, CDR1 is SGHTA and CDR2 is FQGNSA. V lost 4 bases, J lost 1 base, and 12 bases lay in between.

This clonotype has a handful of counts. The CDR3 region has the DNA TGTGCCAGCAGCCCGCTAGCGGGGGGGCGAACAGATACGCAGTATTTT. As protein: CASSPLAGGRTDTQYF. This sequence joins TRBV7-9 and TRBJ2-3, with 12 bases that match TRBD2. The CDR3 totals 16 residues. The germline CDR1 and CDR2 sequences are SEHNR and FQNEAQ (reference sequence). V trimming: 5 bases; J trimming: 3 bases; junction bases outside the gene matches: 6.

CDR3 DNA: TGTGCCAGCAGCTTGGTCATGGGGACAGATACGCAGTATTTT. Protein product: CASSLVMGTDTQYF. The rearrangement links TRBV5-6 to TRBJ2-3; no clear D gene. Deletions cut 0 bases from V and 3 bases from J, with 8 bases between. In germline, CDR1 is SGHDT, CDR2 YYEEEE. The CDR3 runs to 14 residues. Variable domain in full (rest from reference TRBV5-6 and TRBJ2-3): DAGVTQSPTHLIKTRGQQVTLRCSPKSGHDTVSWYQQALGQGPQFIFQYYEEEERQRGNFPDRFSGHQFPNYSSELNVNALLLGDSALYLCASSLVMGTDTQYFGPGTRLTVL.

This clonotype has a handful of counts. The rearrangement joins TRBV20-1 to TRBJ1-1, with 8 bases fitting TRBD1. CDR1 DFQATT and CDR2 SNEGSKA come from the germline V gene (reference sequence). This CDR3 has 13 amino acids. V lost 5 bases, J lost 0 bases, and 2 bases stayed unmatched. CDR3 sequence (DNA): TGCAGTGCTCAGGGACAGGTGAACACTGAAGCTTTCTTT. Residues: CSAQGQVNTEAFF.

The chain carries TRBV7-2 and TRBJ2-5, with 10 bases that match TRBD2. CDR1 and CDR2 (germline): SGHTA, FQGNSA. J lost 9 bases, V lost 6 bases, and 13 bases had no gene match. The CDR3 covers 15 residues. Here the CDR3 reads CASRLLAGALGSQYF. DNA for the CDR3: TGTGCCAGCAGACTTCTAGCGGGGGCCCTAGGGTCCCAGTACTTC.

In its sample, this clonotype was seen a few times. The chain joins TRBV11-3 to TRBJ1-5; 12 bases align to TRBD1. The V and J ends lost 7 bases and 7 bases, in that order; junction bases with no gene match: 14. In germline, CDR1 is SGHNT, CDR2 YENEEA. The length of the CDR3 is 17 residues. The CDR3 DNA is TGTGCCAGCACCACCCTGGGGGACAGGGGGCTTCAACAGCCCCAGCATTTT. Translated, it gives CASTTLGDRGLQQPQHF. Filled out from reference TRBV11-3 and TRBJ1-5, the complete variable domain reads EAGVVQSPRYKIIEKKQPVAFWCNPISGHNTLYWYLQNLGQGPELLIRYENEEAVDDSQLPKDRFSAERLKGVDSTLKIQPAELGDSAVYLCASTTLGDRGLQQPQHFGDGTRLSIL.

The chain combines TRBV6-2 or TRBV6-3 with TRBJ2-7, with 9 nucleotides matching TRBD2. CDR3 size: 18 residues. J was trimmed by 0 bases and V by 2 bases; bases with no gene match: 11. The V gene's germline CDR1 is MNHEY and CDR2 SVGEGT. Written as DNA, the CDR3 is TGTGCCAGCAGTTACCGGGCGGGCGAGACTAGCGGCTCCTACGAGCAGTACTTC. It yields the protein CASSYRAGETSGSYEQYF.